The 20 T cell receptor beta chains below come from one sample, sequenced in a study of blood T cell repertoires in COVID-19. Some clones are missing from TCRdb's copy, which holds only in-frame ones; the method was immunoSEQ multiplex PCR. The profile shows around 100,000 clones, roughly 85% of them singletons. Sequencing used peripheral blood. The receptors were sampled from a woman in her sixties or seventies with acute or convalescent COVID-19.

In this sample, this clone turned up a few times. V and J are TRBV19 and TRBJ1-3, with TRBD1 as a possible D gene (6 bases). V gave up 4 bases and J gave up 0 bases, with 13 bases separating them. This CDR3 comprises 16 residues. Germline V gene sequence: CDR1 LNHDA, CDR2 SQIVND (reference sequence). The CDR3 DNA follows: TGTGCCAGTAGTAGTTGGACAGTGGCCTCTGGAAACACCATATATTTT. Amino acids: CASSSWTVASGNTIYF.

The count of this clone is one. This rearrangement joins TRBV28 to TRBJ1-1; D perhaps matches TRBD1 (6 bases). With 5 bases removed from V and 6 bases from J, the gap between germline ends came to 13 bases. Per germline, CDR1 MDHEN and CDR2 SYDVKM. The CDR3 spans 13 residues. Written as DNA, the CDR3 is TGTGCCAGCAGTGAAACAGGGACCCCTGAAGCTTTCTTT. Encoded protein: CASSETGTPEAFF.

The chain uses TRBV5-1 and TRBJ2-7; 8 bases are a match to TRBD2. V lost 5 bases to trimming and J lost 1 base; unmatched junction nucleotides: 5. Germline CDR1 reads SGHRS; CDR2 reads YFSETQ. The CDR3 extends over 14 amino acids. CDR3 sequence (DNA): TGCGCCAGCAGAAGCGGGGGAGCATCCTACGAGCAGTACGTC. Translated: CASRSGGASYEQYV.

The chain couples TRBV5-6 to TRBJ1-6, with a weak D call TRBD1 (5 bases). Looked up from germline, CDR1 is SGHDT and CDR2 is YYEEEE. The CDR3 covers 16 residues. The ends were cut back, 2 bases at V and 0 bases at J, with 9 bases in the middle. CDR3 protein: CASSLSGGSYNSPLHF. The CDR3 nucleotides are TGTGCCAGCAGCTTATCGGGGGGCTCCTATAATTCACCCCTCCACTTT. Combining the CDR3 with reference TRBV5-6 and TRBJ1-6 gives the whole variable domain DAGVTQSPTHLIKTRGQQVTLRCSPKSGHDTVSWYQQALGQGPQFIFQYYEEEERQRGNFPDRFSGHQFPNYSSELNVNALLLGDSALYLCASSLSGGSYNSPLHFGNGTRLTVT.

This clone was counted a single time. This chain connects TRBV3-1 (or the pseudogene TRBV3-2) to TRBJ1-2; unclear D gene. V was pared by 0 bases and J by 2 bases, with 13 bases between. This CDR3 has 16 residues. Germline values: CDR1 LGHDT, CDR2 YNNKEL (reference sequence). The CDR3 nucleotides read TGTGCCAGCAGCCAAGATCAGACACAACTGAACTATGGCTACACCTTC. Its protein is CASSQDQTQLNYGYTF.

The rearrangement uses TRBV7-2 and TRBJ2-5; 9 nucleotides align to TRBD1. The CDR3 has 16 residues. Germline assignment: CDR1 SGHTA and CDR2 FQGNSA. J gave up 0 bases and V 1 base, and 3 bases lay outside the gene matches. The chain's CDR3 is CASSLGGQGYQETQYF. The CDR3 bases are TGTGCCAGCAGCTTAGGAGGACAGGGGTACCAAGAGACCCAGTACTTC.

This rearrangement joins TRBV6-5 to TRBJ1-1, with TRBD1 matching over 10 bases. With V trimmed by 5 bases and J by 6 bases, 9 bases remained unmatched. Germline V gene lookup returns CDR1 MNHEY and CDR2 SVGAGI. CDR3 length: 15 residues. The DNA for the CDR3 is TGTGCCAGCAGTACCCCAGGACAGGGGGTGGCTGAAGCTTTCTTT. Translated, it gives CASSTPGQGVAEAFF.

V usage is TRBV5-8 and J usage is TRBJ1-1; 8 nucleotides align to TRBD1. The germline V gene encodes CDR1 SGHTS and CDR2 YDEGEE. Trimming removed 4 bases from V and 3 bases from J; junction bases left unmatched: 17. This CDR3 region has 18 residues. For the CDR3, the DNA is TGTGCCAGCAGCGCTCGCTCCGGGACAGGCTTCGTTTACACTGAAGCTTTCTTT. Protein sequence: CASSARSGTGFVYTEAFF.

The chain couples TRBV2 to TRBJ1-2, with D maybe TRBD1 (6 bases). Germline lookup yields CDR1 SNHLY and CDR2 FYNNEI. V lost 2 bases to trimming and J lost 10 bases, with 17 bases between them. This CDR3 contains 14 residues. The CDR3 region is CASSETAGASDYTF. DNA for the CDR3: TGTGCCAGCAGTGAAACAGCAGGGGCCAGTGACTACACCTTC.

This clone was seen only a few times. In nucleotides, the CDR3 is TGTGCCAGCAGCAGCGGGACAGGGGCGCATAACTATGGCTACACCTTC. Encoded protein: CASSSGTGAHNYGYTF. The genes are TRBV5-6 and TRBJ1-2, with 10 bases matching TRBD1. The junction had 7 bases not matched to a gene; V was cut back by 4 bases and J by 1 base. Germline V gene lookup returns CDR1 SGHDT and CDR2 YYEEEE. This CDR3 is 16 amino acids long. Full variable domain (outside the CDR3, taken from reference TRBV5-6 and TRBJ1-2): DAGVTQSPTHLIKTRGQQVTLRCSPKSGHDTVSWYQQALGQGPQFIFQYYEEEERQRGNFPDRFSGHQFPNYSSELNVNALLLGDSALYLCASSSGTGAHNYGYTFGSGTRLTVV.

CDR3 amino acids: CASSRTGTGEETQYF. In DNA, the CDR3 is TGCGCCAGCAGCCGCACCGGGACAGGGGAAGAGACCCAGTACTTC. V usage is TRBV5-1 and J usage is TRBJ2-5, with 10 bases identical to TRBD1. V was pared by 4 bases and J by 3 bases, with 6 bases of the junction left unmatched. This CDR3 spans 15 amino acids. The germline V gene has CDR1 SGHRS and CDR2 YFSETQ.

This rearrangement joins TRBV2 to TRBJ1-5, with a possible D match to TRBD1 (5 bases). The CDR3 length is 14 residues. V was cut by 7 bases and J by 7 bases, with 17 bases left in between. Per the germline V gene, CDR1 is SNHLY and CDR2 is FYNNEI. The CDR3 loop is CASKGQGPYQPQHF. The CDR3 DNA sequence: TGTGCCAGCAAGGGGCAGGGCCCTTACCAGCCCCAGCATTTT.

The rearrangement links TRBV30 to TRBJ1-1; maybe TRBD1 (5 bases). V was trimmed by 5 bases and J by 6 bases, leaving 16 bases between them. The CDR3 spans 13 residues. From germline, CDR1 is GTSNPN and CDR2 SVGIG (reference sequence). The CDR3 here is CAWGDLLDSEAFF. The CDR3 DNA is TGTGCCTGGGGGGACTTGTTGGACTCTGAAGCTTTCTTT.

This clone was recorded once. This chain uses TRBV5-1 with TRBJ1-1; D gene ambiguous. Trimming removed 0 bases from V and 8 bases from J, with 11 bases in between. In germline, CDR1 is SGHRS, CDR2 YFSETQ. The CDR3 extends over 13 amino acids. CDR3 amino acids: CASSLDLAQEAFF. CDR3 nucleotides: TGCGCCAGCAGCTTGGATTTGGCACAGGAAGCTTTCTTT.

The CDR3 coding sequence is TGTGCCAGCAGCCCACTAGCGTCAGATACGCAGTATTTT. It is translated as CASSPLASDTQYF. V usage is TRBV13 and J usage is TRBJ2-3; 7 bases align to TRBD2. This CDR3 has 13 amino acids. From germline, CDR1 is PRHDT and CDR2 FYEKMQ (reference sequence). The junction had 3 bases not matched to a gene; V was cut back by 5 bases and J by 4 bases.

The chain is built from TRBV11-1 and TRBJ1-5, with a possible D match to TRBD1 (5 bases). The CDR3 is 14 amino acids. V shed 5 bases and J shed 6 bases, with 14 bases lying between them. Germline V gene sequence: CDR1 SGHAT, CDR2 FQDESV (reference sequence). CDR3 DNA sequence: TGTGCCAGCAGCCAATCGGGGGGGGGTCAGCCCCAGCATTTT. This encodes CASSQSGGGQPQHF. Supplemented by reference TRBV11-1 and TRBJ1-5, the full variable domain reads EAEVAQSPRYKITEKSQAVAFWCDPISGHATLYWYRQILGQGPELLVQFQDESVVDDSQLPKDRFSAERLKGVDSTLKIQPAELGDSAMYLCASSQSGGGQPQHFGDGTRLSIL.

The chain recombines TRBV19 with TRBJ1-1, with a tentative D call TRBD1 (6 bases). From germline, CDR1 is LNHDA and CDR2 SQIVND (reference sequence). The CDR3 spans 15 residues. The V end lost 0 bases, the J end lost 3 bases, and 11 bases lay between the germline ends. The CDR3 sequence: CASSIDWGLDTEAFF. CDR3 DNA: TGTGCCAGTAGTATAGATTGGGGGCTGGACACTGAAGCTTTCTTT.

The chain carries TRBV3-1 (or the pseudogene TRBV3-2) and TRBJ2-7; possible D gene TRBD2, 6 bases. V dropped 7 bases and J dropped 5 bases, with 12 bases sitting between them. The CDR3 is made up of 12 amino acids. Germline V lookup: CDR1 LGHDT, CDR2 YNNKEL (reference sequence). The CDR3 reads CASTPGDDEQYF. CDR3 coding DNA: TGTGCCAGCACCCCGGGGGACGACGAGCAGTACTTC.

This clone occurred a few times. The DNA of the CDR3 is TGTGCCAGTAGGGGTTCGACAGGGAGGAACACTGAAGCTTTCTTT. Translating it yields CASRGSTGRNTEAFF. The chain recombines TRBV19 with TRBJ1-1, with 7 bases lining up with TRBD1. J gave up 1 base and V 6 bases, and 8 bases lay outside the gene matches. Per germline, CDR1 LNHDA and CDR2 SQIVND (reference sequence). The CDR3 has 15 amino acids.

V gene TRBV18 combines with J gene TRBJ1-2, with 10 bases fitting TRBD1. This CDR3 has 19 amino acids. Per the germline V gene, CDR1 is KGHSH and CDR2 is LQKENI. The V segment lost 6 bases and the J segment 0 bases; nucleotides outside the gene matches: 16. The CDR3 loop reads CASSLFGTGTGEANYGYTF. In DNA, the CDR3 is TGTGCCAGCTCCCTCTTCGGGACAGGGACAGGGGAAGCTAACTATGGCTACACCTTC.